This T cell receptor (beta chain) comes out of a study of control samples from healthy donors and cancer patients. The V gene's germline CDR1 is MRHNA and CDR2 SNTAGT. Trimming removed 4 bases at V and 1 base at J, with 13 bases between. This CDR3 has 15 residues. The data were produced by immunoSEQ multiplex PCR, yet TCRdb's version contains in-frame clones alone and is incomplete. The sample includes tens of thousands of clones, 88% of them seen just once. The J gene is TRBJ1-1, the V gene TRBV6-4; tentatively, D is TRBD1 (5 bases). This TCR was recovered from a woman in her forties or fifties in good health. The sample taken for sequencing was blood. CDR3 protein: CASSAVYGGNTEAFF. As DNA, the CDR3 is TGTGCCAGCAGTGCTGTATACGGGGGGAACACTGAAGCTTTCTTT.